This T cell receptor (beta chain) was obtained from a study of control samples from healthy donors and cancer patients. Note on this clone: At one boundary the junction diverges from the germline segment, which might be a read error.

Here immunoSEQ multiplex PCR was the method, and the copy in TCRdb shows in-frame clones only, minus some. Altogether roughly 120,000 clones are present, over 90% being singletons, with the ten largest covering about 2.6%. The CDR3 has 13 amino acids. Looked up from germline, CDR1 is KGHDR and CDR2 is SFDVKD. The chain recombines TRBV24-1 with TRBJ1-5; no definite D call. This receptor was identified in a man aged 25-40 years in good health. Material for sequencing was blood. CDR3 protein: CATSGQVNRPQHF. The DNA for the CDR3 is TGTGCCACCAGTGGGCAAGTCAATCGGCCCCAGCATTTT.